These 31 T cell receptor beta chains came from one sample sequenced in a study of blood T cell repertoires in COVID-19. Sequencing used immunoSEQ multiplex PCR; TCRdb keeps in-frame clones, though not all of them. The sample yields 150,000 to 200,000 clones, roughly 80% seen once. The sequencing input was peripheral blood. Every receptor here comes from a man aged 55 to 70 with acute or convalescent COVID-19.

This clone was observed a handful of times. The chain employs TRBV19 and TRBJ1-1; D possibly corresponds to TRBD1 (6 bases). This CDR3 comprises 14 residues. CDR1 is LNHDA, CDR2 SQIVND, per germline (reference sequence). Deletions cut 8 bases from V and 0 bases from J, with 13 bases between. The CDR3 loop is CASVHRAMNTEAFF. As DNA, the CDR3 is TGTGCCAGTGTGCACAGGGCTATGAACACTGAAGCTTTCTTT. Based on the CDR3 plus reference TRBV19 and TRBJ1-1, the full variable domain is DGGITQSPKYLFRKEGQNVTLSCEQNLNHDAMYWYRQDPGQGLRLIYYSQIVNDFQKGDIAEGYSVSREKKESFPLTVTSAQKNPTAFYLCASVHRAMNTEAFFGQGTRLTVV.

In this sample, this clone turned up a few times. The CDR3, as DNA: TGTGCCACAGAACGCGGGGGAGCAGATACGCAGTATTTT. Protein: CATERGGADTQYF. The chain has TRBV3-1 (or the pseudogene TRBV3-2) and TRBJ2-3; 7 positions match TRBD2. The CDR3 sequence is 13 residues long. Trimming at V came to 10 bases and at J to 4 bases, leaving 8 bases not matched to a gene. Germline loops: CDR1 LGHDT, CDR2 YNNKEL (reference sequence).

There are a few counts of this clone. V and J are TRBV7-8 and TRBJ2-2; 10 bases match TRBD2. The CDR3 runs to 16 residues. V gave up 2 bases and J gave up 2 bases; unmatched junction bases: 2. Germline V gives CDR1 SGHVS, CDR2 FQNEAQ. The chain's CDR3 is CASSLLAGANTGELFF. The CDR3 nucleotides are TGTGCCAGCAGCTTACTAGCGGGGGCCAACACCGGGGAGCTGTTTTTT.

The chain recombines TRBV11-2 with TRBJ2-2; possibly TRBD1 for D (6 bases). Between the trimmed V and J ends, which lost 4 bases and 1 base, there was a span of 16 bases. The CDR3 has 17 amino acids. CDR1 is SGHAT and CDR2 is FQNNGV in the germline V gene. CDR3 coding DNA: TGTGCCAGCAGCTCCTTACTGGACAGCTTGAACACCGGGGAGCTGTTTTTT. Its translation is CASSSLLDSLNTGELFF.

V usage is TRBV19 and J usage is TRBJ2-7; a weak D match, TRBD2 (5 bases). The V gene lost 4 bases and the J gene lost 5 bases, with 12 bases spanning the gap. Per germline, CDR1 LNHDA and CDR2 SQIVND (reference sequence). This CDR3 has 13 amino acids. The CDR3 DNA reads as TGTGCCAGTAGTAGTACTAGAGGAGACGAGCAGTACTTC. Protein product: CASSSTRGDEQYF.

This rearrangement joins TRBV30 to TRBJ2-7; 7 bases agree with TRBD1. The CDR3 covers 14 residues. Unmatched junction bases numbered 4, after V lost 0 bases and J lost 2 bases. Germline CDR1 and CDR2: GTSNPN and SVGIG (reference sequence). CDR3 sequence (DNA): TGTGCCTGGAGTGTAGAAGGGGGCGCCTACGAGCAGTACTTC. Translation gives CAWSVEGGAYEQYF.

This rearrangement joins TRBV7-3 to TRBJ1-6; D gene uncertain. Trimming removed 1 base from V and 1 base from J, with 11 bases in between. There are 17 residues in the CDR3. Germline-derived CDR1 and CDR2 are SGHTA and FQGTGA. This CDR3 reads CASSLMPSGSYNSPLHF. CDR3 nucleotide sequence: TGTGCCAGCAGCTTAATGCCGAGCGGGTCCTATAATTCACCCCTCCACTTT.

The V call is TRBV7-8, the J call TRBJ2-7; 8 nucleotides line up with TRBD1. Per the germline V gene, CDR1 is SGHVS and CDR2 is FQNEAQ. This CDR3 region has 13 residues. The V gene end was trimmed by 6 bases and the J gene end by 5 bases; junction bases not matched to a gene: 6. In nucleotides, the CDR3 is TGTGCCAGCAGTCAGGACAGGGTCCACGAGCAGTACTTC. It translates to CASSQDRVHEQYF.

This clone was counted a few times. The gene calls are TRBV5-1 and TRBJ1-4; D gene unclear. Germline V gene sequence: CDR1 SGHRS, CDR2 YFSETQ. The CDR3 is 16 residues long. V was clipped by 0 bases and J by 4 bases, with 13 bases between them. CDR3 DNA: TGCGCCAGCAGCTTGGCAGGCGGGGTAGTTAATGAAAAACTGTTTTTT. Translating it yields CASSLAGGVVNEKLFF. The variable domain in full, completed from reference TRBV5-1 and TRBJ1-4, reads KAGVTQTPRYLIKTRGQQVTLSCSPISGHRSVSWYQQTPGQGLQFLFEYFSETQRNKGNFPGRFSGRQFSNSRSEMNVSTLELGDSALYLCASSLAGGVVNEKLFFGSGTQLSVL.

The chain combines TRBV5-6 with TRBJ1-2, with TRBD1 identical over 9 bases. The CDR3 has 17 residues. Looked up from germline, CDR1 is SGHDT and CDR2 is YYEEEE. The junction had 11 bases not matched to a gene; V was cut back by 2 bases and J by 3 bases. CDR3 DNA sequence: TGTGCCAGCAGCTTACCGGGACAGGGCCTTCAGGACTATGGCTACACCTTC. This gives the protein CASSLPGQGLQDYGYTF.

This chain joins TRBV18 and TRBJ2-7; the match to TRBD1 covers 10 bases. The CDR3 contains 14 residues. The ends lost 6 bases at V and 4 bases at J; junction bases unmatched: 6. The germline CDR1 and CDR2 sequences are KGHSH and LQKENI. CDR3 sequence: CASSQGQGDYEQYF. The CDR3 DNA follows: TGTGCCAGCTCCCAAGGACAGGGGGATTACGAGCAGTACTTC.

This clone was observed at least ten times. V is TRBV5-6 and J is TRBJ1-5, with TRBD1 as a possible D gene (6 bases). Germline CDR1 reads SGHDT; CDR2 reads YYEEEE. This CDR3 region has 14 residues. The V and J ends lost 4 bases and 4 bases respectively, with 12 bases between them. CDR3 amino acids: CASSPGTLNQPQHF. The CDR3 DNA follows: TGTGCCAGCAGCCCTGGGACACTGAATCAGCCCCAGCATTTT.

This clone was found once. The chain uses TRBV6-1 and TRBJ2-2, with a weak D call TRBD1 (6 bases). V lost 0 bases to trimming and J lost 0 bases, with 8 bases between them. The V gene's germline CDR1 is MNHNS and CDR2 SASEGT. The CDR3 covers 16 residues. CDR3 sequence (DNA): TGTGCCAGCAGTGAAGCGGGGGACACGAACACCGGGGAGCTGTTTTTT. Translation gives CASSEAGDTNTGELFF.

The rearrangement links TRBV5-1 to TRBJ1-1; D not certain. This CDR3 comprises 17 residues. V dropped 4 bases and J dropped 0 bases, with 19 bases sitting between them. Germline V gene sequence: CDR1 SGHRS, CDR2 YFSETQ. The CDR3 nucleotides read TGCGCCAGCAGCCCAAGGTTGAGGGCAATTATGAACACTGAAGCTTTCTTT. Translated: CASSPRLRAIMNTEAFF.

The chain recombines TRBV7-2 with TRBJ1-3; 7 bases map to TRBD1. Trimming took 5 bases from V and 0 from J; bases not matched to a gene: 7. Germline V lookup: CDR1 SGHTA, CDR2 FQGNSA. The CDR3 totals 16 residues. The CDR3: CASSPQTGVSGNTIYF. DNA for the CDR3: TGTGCCAGCAGCCCCCAAACAGGGGTCTCTGGAAACACCATATATTTT.

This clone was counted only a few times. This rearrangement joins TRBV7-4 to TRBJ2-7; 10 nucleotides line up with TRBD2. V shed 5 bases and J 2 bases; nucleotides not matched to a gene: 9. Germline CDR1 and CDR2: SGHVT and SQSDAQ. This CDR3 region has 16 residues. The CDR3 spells CASSREQAGGAYEQYF. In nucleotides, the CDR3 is TGTGCCAGCAGCCGCGAACAAGCGGGGGGGGCCTACGAGCAGTACTTC.

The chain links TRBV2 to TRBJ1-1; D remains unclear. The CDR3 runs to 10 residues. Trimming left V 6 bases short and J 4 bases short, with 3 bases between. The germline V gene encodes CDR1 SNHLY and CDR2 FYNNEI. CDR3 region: CASRRTEAFF. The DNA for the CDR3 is TGTGCCAGCAGGCGCACTGAAGCTTTCTTT.

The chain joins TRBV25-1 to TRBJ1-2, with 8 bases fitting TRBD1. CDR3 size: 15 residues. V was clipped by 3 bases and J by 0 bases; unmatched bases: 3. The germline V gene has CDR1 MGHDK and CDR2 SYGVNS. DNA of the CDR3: TGTGCCAGCAGTGAGGGGACAGGAGCTAACTATGGCTACACCTTC. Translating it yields CASSEGTGANYGYTF.

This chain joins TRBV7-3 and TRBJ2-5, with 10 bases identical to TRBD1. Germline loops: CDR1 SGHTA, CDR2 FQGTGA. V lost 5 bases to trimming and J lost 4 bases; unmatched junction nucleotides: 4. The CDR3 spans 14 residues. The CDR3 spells CASSLGDRGETQYF. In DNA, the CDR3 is TGTGCCAGCAGCCTCGGGGACAGGGGAGAGACCCAGTACTTC.

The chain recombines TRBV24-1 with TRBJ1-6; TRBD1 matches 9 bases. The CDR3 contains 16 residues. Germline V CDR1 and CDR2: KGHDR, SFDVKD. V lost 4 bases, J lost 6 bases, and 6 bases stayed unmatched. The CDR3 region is CATSDGRQGVNSPLHF. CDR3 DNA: TGTGCCACCAGTGACGGCCGACAGGGGGTTAATTCACCCCTCCACTTT.

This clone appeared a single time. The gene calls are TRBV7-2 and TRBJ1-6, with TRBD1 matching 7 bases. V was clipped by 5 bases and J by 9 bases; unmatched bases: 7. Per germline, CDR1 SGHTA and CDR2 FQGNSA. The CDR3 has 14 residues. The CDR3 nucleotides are TGTGCCAGCAGCGGGGACAGTAGGGTTTCACCCCTCCACTTT. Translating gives CASSGDSRVSPLHF. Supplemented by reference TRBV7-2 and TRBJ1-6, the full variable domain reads GAGVSQSPSNKVTEKGKDVELRCDPISGHTALYWYRQSLGQGLEFLIYFQGNSAPDKSGLPSDRFSAERTGGSVSTLTIQRTQQEDSAVYLCASSGDSRVSPLHFGNGTRLTVT.

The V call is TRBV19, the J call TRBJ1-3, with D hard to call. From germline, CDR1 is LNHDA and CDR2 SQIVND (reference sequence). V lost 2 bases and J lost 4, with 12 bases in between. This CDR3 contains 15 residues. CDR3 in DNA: TGTGCCAGTAGTATAAATGGACTCCAGGGAAACACCATATATTTT. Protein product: CASSINGLQGNTIYF.

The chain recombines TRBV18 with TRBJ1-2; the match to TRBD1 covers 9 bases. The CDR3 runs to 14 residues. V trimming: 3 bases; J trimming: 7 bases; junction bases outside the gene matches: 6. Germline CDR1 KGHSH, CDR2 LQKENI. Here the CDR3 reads CASSPTGQGGGYTF. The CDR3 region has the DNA TGTGCCAGCTCACCGACGGGACAGGGAGGTGGCTACACCTTC.

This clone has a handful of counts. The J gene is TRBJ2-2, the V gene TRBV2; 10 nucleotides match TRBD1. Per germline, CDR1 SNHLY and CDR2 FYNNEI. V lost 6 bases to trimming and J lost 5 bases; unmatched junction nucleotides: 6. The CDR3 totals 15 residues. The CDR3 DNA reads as TGTGCCAGCAGGAGGGACAGGGGACGAACCGGGGAGCTGTTTTTT. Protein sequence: CASRRDRGRTGELFF.

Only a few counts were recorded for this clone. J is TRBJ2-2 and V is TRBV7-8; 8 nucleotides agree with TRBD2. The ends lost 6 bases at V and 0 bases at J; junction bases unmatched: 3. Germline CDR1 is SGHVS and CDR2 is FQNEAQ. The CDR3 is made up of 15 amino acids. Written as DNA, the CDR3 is TGTGCCAGCAGACCGGGACTAGCGAACACCGGGGAGCTGTTTTTT. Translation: CASRPGLANTGELFF.

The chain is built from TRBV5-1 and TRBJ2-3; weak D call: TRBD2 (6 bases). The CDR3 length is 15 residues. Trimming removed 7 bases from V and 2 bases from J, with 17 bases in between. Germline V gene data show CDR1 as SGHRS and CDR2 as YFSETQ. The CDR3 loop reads CASGTSGSYTDTQYF. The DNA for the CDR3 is TGCGCCAGCGGAACGTCCGGGAGCTACACAGATACGCAGTATTTT.

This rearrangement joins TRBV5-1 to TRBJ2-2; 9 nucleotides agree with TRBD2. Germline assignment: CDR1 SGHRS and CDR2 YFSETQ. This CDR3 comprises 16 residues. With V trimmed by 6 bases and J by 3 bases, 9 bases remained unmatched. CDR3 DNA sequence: TGCGCCAGCAACTTCGAAGCGGGGGGTGACACCGGGGAGCTGTTTTTT. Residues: CASNFEAGGDTGELFF.

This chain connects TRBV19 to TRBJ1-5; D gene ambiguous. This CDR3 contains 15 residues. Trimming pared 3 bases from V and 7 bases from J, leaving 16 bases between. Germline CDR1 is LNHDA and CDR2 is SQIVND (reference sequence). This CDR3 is CASSMTPTLGQPQHF. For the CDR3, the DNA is TGTGCCAGTAGTATGACTCCGACCCTCGGACAGCCCCAGCATTTT.

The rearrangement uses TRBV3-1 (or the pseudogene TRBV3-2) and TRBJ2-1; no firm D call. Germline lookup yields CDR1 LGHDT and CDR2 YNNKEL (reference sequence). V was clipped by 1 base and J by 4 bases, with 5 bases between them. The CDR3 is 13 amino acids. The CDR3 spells CASSQVQYNEQFF. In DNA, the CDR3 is TGTGCCAGCAGCCAAGTACAGTACAATGAGCAGTTCTTC.

The CDR3 is CASSPRQTTNEKLFF. As DNA, the CDR3 is TGTGCCAGCAGCCCCAGACAAACAACTAATGAAAAACTGTTTTTT. This sequence joins TRBV7-2 and TRBJ1-4; D gene unclear. The CDR3 contains 15 residues. V lost 5 bases and J 0 bases, leaving 10 bases between the germline ends. Germline V gene lookup returns CDR1 SGHTA and CDR2 FQGNSA.

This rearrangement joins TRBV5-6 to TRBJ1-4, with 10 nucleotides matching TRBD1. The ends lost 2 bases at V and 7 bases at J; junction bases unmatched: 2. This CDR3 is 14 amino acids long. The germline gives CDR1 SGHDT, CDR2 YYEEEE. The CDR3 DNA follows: TGTGCCAGCAGCTTTGGGACAGGGGCTGAAAAACTGTTTTTT. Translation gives CASSFGTGAEKLFF.